One and the same sample provided the 22 T cell receptor beta chains below, sequenced in a study of PD-L1 blockade in urothelial cancer. Clones were read by immunoSEQ multiplex PCR, and TCRdb kept only the in-frame ones, dropping some. The sample includes 80,000 to 130,000 clones, approximately 91% of them seen just once. Here the sequenced sample was PBMCs, taken around atezolizumab (anti-PD-L1) treatment. These receptors originate from a woman older than 75 with urothelial cancer.

The chain couples TRBV28 to TRBJ1-4; TRBD1 is a possible D gene (5 bases). Trimming pared 8 bases from V and 4 bases from J, leaving 14 bases between. CDR1 is MDHEN, CDR2 SYDVKM, per germline. This CDR3 is built from 14 residues. The CDR3 spells CASVPDSINEKLFF. The CDR3 bases are TGTGCCAGCGTCCCAGACAGTATTAATGAAAAACTGTTTTTT.

This clone was seen just once. The chain uses TRBV18 and TRBJ2-5; 10 nucleotides align to TRBD2. This CDR3 is 16 amino acids long. Germline V gives CDR1 KGHSH, CDR2 LQKENI. V lost 4 bases, J lost 5 bases, and 10 bases stayed unmatched. CDR3 residues: CASSQRAGGPEETQYF. For the CDR3, the DNA is TGTGCCAGCTCACAGAGAGCGGGAGGGCCGGAGGAGACCCAGTACTTC. Using reference TRBV18 and TRBJ2-5 for the parts outside the CDR3, the full variable domain is NAGVMQNPRHLVRRRGQEARLRCSPMKGHSHVYWYRQLPEEGLKFMVYLQKENIIDESGMPKERFSAEFPKEGPSILRIQQVVRGDSAAYFCASSQRAGGPEETQYFGPGTRLLVL.

This rearrangement joins TRBV19 to TRBJ1-5, with D possibly matching TRBD1 (6 bases). CDR1 is LNHDA, CDR2 SQIVND, per germline (reference sequence). The CDR3 totals 15 residues. V gave up 3 bases and J gave up 7 bases, with 16 bases separating them. CDR3: CASSMIQGRDQPQHF. The CDR3 DNA sequence: TGTGCCAGTAGTATGATACAGGGAAGAGACCAGCCCCAGCATTTT.

The gene calls are TRBV19 and TRBJ2-2; no clear D. The CDR3 contains 17 residues. Germline V gene data show CDR1 as LNHDA and CDR2 as SQIVND (reference sequence). V was pared by 0 bases and J by 2 bases, with 13 bases between. CDR3 nucleotide sequence: TGTGCCAGTAGTATAGAACCGAGGCGGAGCAACACCGGGGAGCTGTTTTTT. Amino acids: CASSIEPRRSNTGELFF.

The rearrangement uses TRBV6-5 and TRBJ2-1; a weak D match, TRBD2 (6 bases). Trimming stripped 6 bases from V and 6 bases from J, with 18 bases between. There are 15 residues in the CDR3. CDR1 is MNHEY, CDR2 SVGAGI, per germline. The CDR3 loop reads CASSLAVSPFNEQFF. CDR3 in DNA: TGTGCCAGCAGCTTAGCGGTCTCCCCCTTCAATGAGCAGTTCTTC.

The V call is TRBV5-4, the J call TRBJ2-7; 11 bases agree with TRBD2. V trimming: 3 bases; J trimming: 6 bases; junction bases outside the gene matches: 5. This CDR3 has 14 amino acids. The germline V gene has CDR1 SGHNT and CDR2 YYREEE (reference sequence). The CDR3 here is CASSSGLAESEQYF. The CDR3 coding sequence is TGTGCCAGCAGCTCGGGACTAGCGGAATCCGAGCAGTACTTC.

The chain uses TRBV10-3 and TRBJ1-5; D gene unclear. CDR1 is ENHRY, CDR2 SYGVKD, per germline. The CDR3 totals 13 residues. V lost 0 bases, J lost 5 bases, and 5 bases lay in between. CDR3 in DNA: TGTGCCATCAGTGAGTCAACATATCAGCCCCAGCATTTT. Its protein is CAISESTYQPQHF.

The CDR3 is CASSTTGQSYEQYF. Written as DNA, the CDR3 is TGTGCCAGCAGTACAACGGGACAGAGCTACGAGCAGTACTTC. V usage is TRBV28 and J usage is TRBJ2-7; 7 nucleotides agree with TRBD1. The CDR3 runs to 14 residues. V gave up 5 bases and J gave up 3 bases; unmatched junction bases: 7. Germline loops: CDR1 MDHEN, CDR2 SYDVKM.

This chain connects TRBV6-5 to TRBJ2-5; 8 bases match TRBD1. CDR1 is MNHEY, CDR2 SVGAGI, per germline. CDR3 length: 14 amino acids. V dropped 2 bases and J dropped 4; count of bases not matched to a gene: 3. Written as DNA, the CDR3 is TGTGCCAGCAGTTACGGTCAGGGGGCAGAGACCCAGTACTTC. Residues: CASSYGQGAETQYF.

V is TRBV6-1 and J is TRBJ1-3; D gene uncertain. In germline, CDR1 is MNHNS, CDR2 SASEGT. The CDR3 consists of 13 residues. V gave up 8 bases and J gave up 6 bases, with 14 bases separating them. For the CDR3, the DNA is TGTGCCAGCGCGAGCACCGGGTTAAACACCATATATTTT. Protein product: CASASTGLNTIYF.

The sample holds a few counts of this clone. The chain couples TRBV2 to TRBJ1-2; D possibly corresponds to TRBD1 (5 bases). V was cut by 7 bases and J by 8 bases, with 14 bases left in between. The CDR3 covers 12 residues. Germline CDR1 reads SNHLY; CDR2 reads FYNNEI. CDR3 nucleotides: TGTGCCAGCATAGGGCAGGGAAAGGGCTACACCTTC. Encoded protein: CASIGQGKGYTF.

This chain connects TRBV2 to TRBJ2-6, with D possibly matching TRBD1 (7 bases). The germline CDR1 and CDR2 sequences are SNHLY and FYNNEI. V was cut by 8 bases and J by 0 bases, with 11 bases left in between. The CDR3 is 15 amino acids. Here the CDR3 DNA reads TGTGCCAGCCGGAGGGACAGCTCTGGGGCCAACGTCCTGACTTTC. Encoded protein: CASRRDSSGANVLTF.

This clone was recorded a few times. The J gene is TRBJ1-2, the V gene TRBV18; 10 bases map to TRBD1. The CDR3 is made up of 16 amino acids. The germline V gene has CDR1 KGHSH and CDR2 LQKENI. The V segment lost 0 bases and the J segment 0 bases; nucleotides outside the gene matches: 1. In DNA form, the CDR3 reads TGTGCCAGCTCACCACCGGGACAGGGGTCTAACTATGGCTACACCTTC. Protein: CASSPPGQGSNYGYTF.

This sequence joins TRBV7-3 and TRBJ1-2; unclear D gene. Looked up from germline, CDR1 is SGHTA and CDR2 is FQGTGA. Trimming took off 5 bases at V and 8 bases at J, with 18 bases between the two ends. The CDR3 length is 14 residues. Here the CDR3 reads CASSPSPAGEGYTF. CDR3 coding DNA: TGTGCCAGCAGCCCGTCCCCTGCCGGAGAGGGCTACACCTTC.

The rearrangement joins TRBV5-1 to TRBJ2-1; TRBD2 agrees at 10 bases. CDR1 is SGHRS, CDR2 YFSETQ, per germline. This CDR3 has 15 amino acids. V was pared by 0 bases and J by 7 bases, with 4 bases of the junction left unmatched. CDR3 sequence reads: CASSLASGSRNEQFF. The CDR3 DNA reads TGCGCCAGCAGCTTGGCTAGCGGGAGTAGGAATGAGCAGTTCTTC.

This clone was observed a single time. The chain recombines TRBV7-2 with TRBJ2-7, with 9 bases that match TRBD2. The CDR3 loop spans 17 amino acids. The germline gives CDR1 SGHTA, CDR2 FQGNSA. V trimming: 4 bases; J trimming: 4 bases; junction bases outside the gene matches: 14. CDR3 loop: CASSSPQIAGGPYEQYF. The DNA for the CDR3 is TGTGCCAGCAGCTCACCGCAGATTGCGGGAGGGCCATACGAGCAGTACTTC.

The rearrangement uses TRBV7-8 and TRBJ2-3, with 13 positions matching TRBD2. Trimming at V came to 1 base and at J to 3 bases, leaving 4 bases not matched to a gene. Germline lookup yields CDR1 SGHVS and CDR2 FQNEAQ. The CDR3 is 17 amino acids. CDR3 region: CASSLVRTSGRTDTQYF. CDR3 sequence (DNA): TGTGCCAGCAGCTTAGTCCGGACTAGCGGGAGAACAGATACGCAGTATTTT.

The rearrangement joins TRBV15 to TRBJ1-5; no clear D. The CDR3 loop spans 15 amino acids. CDR1 and CDR2 from the germline V gene are LNHNV and YYDKDF (reference sequence). Trimming cost V 6 bases and J 4 bases, with 16 bases left between them. CDR3 residues: CATSPAGEPNQPQHF. The DNA for the CDR3 is TGTGCCACCAGTCCCGCGGGAGAGCCAAATCAGCCCCAGCATTTT. The variable domain in full, with the rest retrieved from reference TRBV15 and TRBJ1-5, is DAMVIQNPRYQVTQFGKPVTLSCSQTLNHNVMYWYQQKSSQAPKLLFHYYDKDFNNEADTPDNFQSRRPNTSFCFLDIRSPGLGDTAMYLCATSPAGEPNQPQHFGDGTRLSIL.

The V gene is TRBV5-4, the J gene TRBJ2-7; 7 bases fit TRBD1. This CDR3 contains 14 residues. From germline, CDR1 is SGHNT and CDR2 YYREEE (reference sequence). V was clipped by 4 bases and J by 5 bases; unmatched bases: 9. CDR3 in DNA: TGTGCCAGCAGCGTTGGCGACAGGGTCAACGAGCAGTACTTC. It translates to CASSVGDRVNEQYF.

J is TRBJ2-3 and V is TRBV5-1, with D uncertain. Germline V CDR1 and CDR2: SGHRS, YFSETQ. CDR3 length: 16 residues. V was cut by 0 bases and J by 0 bases, with 11 bases left in between. The CDR3 bases are TGCGCCAGCAGCTTGGAAGTCGAGCGTAGCACAGATACGCAGTATTTT. This translates into CASSLEVERSTDTQYF.

Only one count was recorded for this clone. This chain connects TRBV18 to TRBJ2-1, with D maybe TRBD2 (5 bases). The CDR3 length is 16 residues. Germline loops: CDR1 KGHSH, CDR2 LQKENI. The V and J ends lost 0 bases and 6 bases respectively, with 15 bases between them. CDR3 protein: CASSPPASPGPNEQFF. The CDR3 coding sequence is TGTGCCAGCTCACCACCGGCTAGCCCTGGGCCCAATGAGCAGTTCTTC.

The V gene is TRBV28, the J gene TRBJ1-5; a weak D match, TRBD1 (5 bases). The V gene's germline CDR1 is MDHEN and CDR2 SYDVKM. This CDR3 has 15 residues. V was trimmed by 7 bases and J by 5 bases, leaving 18 bases between them. CDR3: CASNIRQFSYQPQHF. DNA of the CDR3: TGTGCCAGCAATATCCGACAGTTTTCGTATCAGCCCCAGCATTTT.